The T cell receptor beta chain described here comes from a study of identical twins. This clonotype was seen a handful of times. TCRdb fed the 5' RACE reads into MiXCR, producing one record per CDR3 protein. The data contain fewer than 650,000 distinct CDR3 sequences, about 7% of them seen just once; the ten biggest clones take up over 1.5%. This sample was shared with a second study, whose subject was yellow fever vaccine responses in identical twins.

This clonotype was obtained from a woman between 18 and 29 years old in good health. The specimen was PBMCs.

The CDR3 reads CASSPGTGVANTEAFF. CDR3 DNA sequence: TGTGCCAGCTCGCCCGGGACAGGGGTCGCGAACACTGAAGCTTTCTTT. This chain uses TRBV18 with TRBJ1-1; 10 bases agree with TRBD1. The length of the CDR3 is 16 residues. Germline V CDR1 and CDR2: KGHSH, LQKENI. V lost 6 bases to trimming and J lost 1 base; unmatched junction nucleotides: 8.